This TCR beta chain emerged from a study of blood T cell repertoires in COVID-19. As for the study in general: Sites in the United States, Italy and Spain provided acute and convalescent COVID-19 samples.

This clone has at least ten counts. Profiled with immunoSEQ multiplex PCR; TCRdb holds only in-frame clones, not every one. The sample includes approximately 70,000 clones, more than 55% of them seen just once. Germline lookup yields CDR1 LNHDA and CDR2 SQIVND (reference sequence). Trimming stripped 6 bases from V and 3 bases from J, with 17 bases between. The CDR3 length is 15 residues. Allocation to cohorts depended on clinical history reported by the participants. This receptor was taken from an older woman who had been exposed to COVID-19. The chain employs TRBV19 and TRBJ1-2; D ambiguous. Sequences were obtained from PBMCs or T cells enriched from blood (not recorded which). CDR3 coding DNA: TGTGCCAGTAGAGAGATTCCAGGAACCCACTATGGCTACACCTTC. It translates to CASREIPGTHYGYTF.